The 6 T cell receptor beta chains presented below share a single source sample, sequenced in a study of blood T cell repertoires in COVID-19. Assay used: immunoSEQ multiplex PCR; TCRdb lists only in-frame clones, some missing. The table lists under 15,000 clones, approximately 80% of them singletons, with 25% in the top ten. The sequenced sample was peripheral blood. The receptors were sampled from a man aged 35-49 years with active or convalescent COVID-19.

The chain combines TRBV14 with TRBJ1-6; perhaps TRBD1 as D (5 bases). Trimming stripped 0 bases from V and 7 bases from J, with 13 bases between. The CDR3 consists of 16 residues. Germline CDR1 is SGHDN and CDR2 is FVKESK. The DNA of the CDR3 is TGTGCCAGCAGCCAAGACGGAGGGGCGCGGAATTCACCCCTCCACTTT. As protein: CASSQDGGARNSPLHF.

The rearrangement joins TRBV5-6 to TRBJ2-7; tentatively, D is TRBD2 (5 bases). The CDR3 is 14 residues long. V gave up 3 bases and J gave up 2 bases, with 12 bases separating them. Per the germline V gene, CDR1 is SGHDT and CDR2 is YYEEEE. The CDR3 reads CASSSTGNTYEQYF. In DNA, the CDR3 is TGTGCCAGCAGCTCCACCGGGAACACCTACGAGCAGTACTTC. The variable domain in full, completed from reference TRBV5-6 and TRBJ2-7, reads DAGVTQSPTHLIKTRGQQVTLRCSPKSGHDTVSWYQQALGQGPQFIFQYYEEEERQRGNFPDRFSGHQFPNYSSELNVNALLLGDSALYLCASSSTGNTYEQYFGPGTRLTVT.

The CDR3 DNA reads as TGTGCCAGCAGGAATAGCGGGATCCTAGGGGAGACCCAGTACTTC. Translating gives CASRNSGILGETQYF. This chain links TRBV6-6 with TRBJ2-5; 8 bases agree with TRBD2. The CDR3 is made up of 15 amino acids. The germline gives CDR1 MNHNY, CDR2 SVGAGI (reference sequence). V was pared by 6 bases and J by 5 bases, with 11 bases of the junction left unmatched.

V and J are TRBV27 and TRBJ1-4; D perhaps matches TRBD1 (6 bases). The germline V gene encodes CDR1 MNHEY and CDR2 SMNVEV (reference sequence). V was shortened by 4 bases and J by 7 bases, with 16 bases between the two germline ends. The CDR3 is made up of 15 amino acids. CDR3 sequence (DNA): TGTGCCAGCAGTTCACAGACACAGGGCCTTGAAAAACTGTTTTTT. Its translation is CASSSQTQGLEKLFF.

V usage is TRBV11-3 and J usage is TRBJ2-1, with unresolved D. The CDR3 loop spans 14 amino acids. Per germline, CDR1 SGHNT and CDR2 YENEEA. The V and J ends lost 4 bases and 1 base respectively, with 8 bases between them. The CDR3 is CASSSGRSYNEQFF. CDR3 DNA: TGTGCCAGCAGCTCGGGTAGGTCCTACAATGAGCAGTTCTTC. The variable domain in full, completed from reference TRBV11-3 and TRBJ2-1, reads EAGVVQSPRYKIIEKKQPVAFWCNPISGHNTLYWYLQNLGQGPELLIRYENEEAVDDSQLPKDRFSAERLKGVDSTLKIQPAELGDSAVYLCASSSGRSYNEQFFGPGTRLTVL.

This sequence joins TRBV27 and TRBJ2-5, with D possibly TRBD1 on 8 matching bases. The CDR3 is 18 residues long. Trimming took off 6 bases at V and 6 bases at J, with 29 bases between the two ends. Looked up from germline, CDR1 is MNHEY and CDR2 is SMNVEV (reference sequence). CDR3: CASSSPTKTGEGMQTQYF. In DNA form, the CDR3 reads TGTGCCAGCAGCTCCCCTACAAAGACAGGGGAGGGTATGCAGACCCAGTACTTC.